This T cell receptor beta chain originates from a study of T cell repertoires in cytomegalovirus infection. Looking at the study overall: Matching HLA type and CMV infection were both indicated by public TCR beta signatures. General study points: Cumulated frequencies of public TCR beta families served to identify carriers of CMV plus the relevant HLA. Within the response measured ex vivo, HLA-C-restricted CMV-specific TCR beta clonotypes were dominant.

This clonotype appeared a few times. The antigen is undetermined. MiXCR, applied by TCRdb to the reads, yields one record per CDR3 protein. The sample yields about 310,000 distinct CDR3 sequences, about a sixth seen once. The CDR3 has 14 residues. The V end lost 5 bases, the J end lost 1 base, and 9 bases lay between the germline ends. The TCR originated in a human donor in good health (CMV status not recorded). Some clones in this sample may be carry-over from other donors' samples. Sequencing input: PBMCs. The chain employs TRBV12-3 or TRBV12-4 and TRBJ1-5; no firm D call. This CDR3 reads CASSQGWSNQPQHF. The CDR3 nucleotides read TGTGCCAGCAGTCAAGGGTGGAGCAATCAGCCCCAGCATTTT.